This entry lists 16 T cell receptor beta chains sequenced from one sample in a study of blood T cell repertoires in COVID-19. Only in-frame clones appear in the TCRdb table, and some are missing; sequencing was by immunoSEQ multiplex PCR. This table has approximately 130,000 clones, roughly four fifths appearing once. Sequencing used peripheral blood. The receptors come from a human donor in a cohort sampled during active COVID-19.

This clone was seen only a few times. The chain joins TRBV11-2 to TRBJ2-7, with D possibly matching TRBD1 (5 bases). Trimming shortened V by 5 bases and J by 0 bases, and 11 bases separated the two germline ends. The CDR3 has 14 amino acids. Germline values: CDR1 SGHAT, CDR2 FQNNGV. The CDR3 sequence: CASSPPQASYEQYF. CDR3 coding DNA: TGTGCCAGCAGCCCCCCACAGGCCTCCTACGAGCAGTACTTC. The variable domain in full, with the rest retrieved from reference TRBV11-2 and TRBJ2-7, is EAGVAQSPRYKIIEKRQSVAFWCNPISGHATLYWYQQILGQGPKLLIQFQNNGVVDDSQLPKDRFSAERLKGVDSTLKIQPAKLEDSAVYLCASSPPQASYEQYFGPGTRLTVT.

The chain employs TRBV2 and TRBJ2-5, with 7 bases fitting TRBD1. This CDR3 spans 14 amino acids. Germline V CDR1 and CDR2: SNHLY, FYNNEI. V gave up 4 bases and J gave up 7 bases; unmatched junction bases: 9. The DNA for the CDR3 is TGTGCCAGCAGTGTAGGGACAGCTCCTGGGACCCAGTACTTC. This encodes CASSVGTAPGTQYF.

The rearrangement links TRBV30 to TRBJ1-5; the D gene is possibly TRBD1 (6 bases). V lost 1 base and J 5 bases, leaving 12 bases between the germline ends. The CDR3 length is 14 residues. CDR1 and CDR2 (germline): GTSNPN, SVGIG (reference sequence). CDR3 sequence: CAWSGSGVHQPQHF. The CDR3 nucleotides are TGTGCCTGGAGTGGATCAGGGGTACATCAGCCCCAGCATTTT.

This clone is medium-sized within its sample. The J gene is TRBJ1-2, the V gene TRBV7-9; maybe TRBD1 (5 bases). The CDR3 has 13 residues. The ends were cut back, 5 bases at V and 9 bases at J, with 16 bases in the middle. Looked up from germline, CDR1 is SEHNR and CDR2 is FQNEAQ (reference sequence). The CDR3, as DNA: TGTGCCAGCAGCCCCGGGGGGGAAGCGAGCTACACCTTC. Encoded protein: CASSPGGEASYTF.

This clone was observed a few times. The genes are TRBV5-1 and TRBJ1-1, with D tentatively TRBD1 (6 bases). Germline V gene lookup returns CDR1 SGHRS and CDR2 YFSETQ. The CDR3 runs 15 residues. V dropped 1 base and J dropped 1 base, with 11 bases sitting between them. CDR3 coding DNA: TGCGCCAGCAGCTTGATTCCAGGGGCGAACACTGAAGCTTTCTTT. Its translation: CASSLIPGANTEAFF.

This clone was picked up one time. The chain links TRBV6-5 to TRBJ2-7; the match to TRBD2 covers 8 bases. This CDR3 spans 16 amino acids. The trim removed 2 bases at V and 5 bases at J, leaving 11 bases unmatched. The V gene's germline CDR1 is MNHEY and CDR2 SVGAGI. CDR3 in amino acids: CASSYTPGGIGHEQYF. For the CDR3, the DNA is TGTGCCAGCAGTTACACCCCGGGGGGGATAGGTCACGAGCAGTACTTC.

There are a few counts of this clone. The chain couples TRBV3-1 (or the pseudogene TRBV3-2) to TRBJ2-2; TRBD1 aligns across 9 bases. V lost 4 bases, J lost 3 bases, and 0 bases stayed unmatched. The CDR3 is made up of 14 amino acids. Germline lookup yields CDR1 LGHDT and CDR2 YNNKEL (reference sequence). The CDR3 bases are TGTGCCAGCAGCCGGACAGGGGACACCGGGGAGCTGTTTTTT. Its translation is CASSRTGDTGELFF.

In this sample, this clone turned up a few times. V is TRBV3-1 (or the pseudogene TRBV3-2) and J is TRBJ1-2; D not certain. There are 15 residues in the CDR3. Trimming stripped 0 bases from V and 7 bases from J, with 15 bases between. CDR1 is LGHDT and CDR2 is YNNKEL in the germline V gene (reference sequence). For the CDR3, the DNA is TGTGCCAGCAGCCAAGAGTCGGCGGGTGTTAGTGGCTACACCTTC. Its translation is CASSQESAGVSGYTF.

In its sample, this clone was seen a few times. The V and J genes are TRBV19 and TRBJ2-7; D possibly corresponds to TRBD1 (6 bases). The CDR3 extends over 14 amino acids. V lost 11 bases to trimming and J lost 1 base, with 18 bases between them. Germline V gives CDR1 LNHDA, CDR2 SQIVND (reference sequence). The CDR3 here is CAVGYGTNSYEQYF. CDR3 DNA sequence: TGTGCCGTCGGGTACGGGACAAATTCCTACGAGCAGTACTTC. The variable domain in full, completed from reference TRBV19 and TRBJ2-7, reads DGGITQSPKYLFRKEGQNVTLSCEQNLNHDAMYWYRQDPGQGLRLIYYSQIVNDFQKGDIAEGYSVSREKKESFPLTVTSAQKNPTAFYLCAVGYGTNSYEQYFGPGTRLTVT.

This clone was observed many times. The rearrangement links TRBV10-3 to TRBJ2-7, with a possible D match to TRBD2 (5 bases). The CDR3 contains 12 residues. Trimming shortened V by 6 bases and J by 0 bases, and 6 bases separated the two germline ends. Looked up from germline, CDR1 is ENHRY and CDR2 is SYGVKD. CDR3 sequence: CAISRDSYEQYF. The CDR3 nucleotides are TGTGCCATCAGCCGGGACTCCTACGAGCAGTACTTC.

This clone was counted only a few times. V and J are TRBV7-9 and TRBJ2-7; TRBD1 agrees at 7 bases. After removal of 4 bases from V and 10 bases from J, the junction contained 4 bases not matched to a gene. The CDR3 has 11 amino acids. Germline values: CDR1 SEHNR, CDR2 FQNEAQ (reference sequence). DNA for the CDR3: TGTGCCAGCAGCTCCGGGACAGCTCAGTACTTC. This translates into CASSSGTAQYF.

The chain links TRBV3-1 (or the pseudogene TRBV3-2) to TRBJ2-6; TRBD1 aligns across 7 bases. Germline CDR1 reads LGHDT; CDR2 reads YNNKEL (reference sequence). The CDR3 sequence is 14 residues long. With 7 bases clipped from V and 3 bases from J, the junction kept 3 bases outside the gene matches. The CDR3 here is CASNDRVGANVLTF. The CDR3 coding sequence is TGTGCCAGCAACGACAGGGTTGGGGCCAACGTCCTGACTTTC.

V is TRBV6-5 and J is TRBJ2-6; D gene ambiguous. V was clipped by 5 bases and J by 0 bases, with 8 bases between them. CDR1 is MNHEY, CDR2 SVGAGI, per germline. The CDR3 has 15 amino acids. The CDR3 DNA sequence: TGTGCCAGCAGTCGGTATGACTCTGGGGCCAACGTCCTGACTTTC. Translated, it gives CASSRYDSGANVLTF.

The chain employs TRBV6-5 and TRBJ1-1; D is unclear. The CDR3 runs to 13 residues. With 2 bases removed from V and 4 bases from J, the gap between germline ends came to 8 bases. CDR1 is MNHEY, CDR2 SVGAGI, per germline. The CDR3 here is CASSYRRGTEAFF. As DNA, the CDR3 is TGTGCCAGCAGTTACAGGCGGGGCACTGAAGCTTTCTTT.

This chain uses TRBV10-3 with TRBJ1-5; D not certain. Germline CDR1 reads ENHRY; CDR2 reads SYGVKD. Trimming shortened V by 0 bases and J by 4 bases, and 7 bases separated the two germline ends. The CDR3 covers 14 residues. CDR3 in DNA: TGTGCCATCAGTGAGTCTGGCGGTAATCAGCCCCAGCATTTT. Amino acid sequence: CAISESGGNQPQHF.

There are a few counts of this clone. The chain joins TRBV2 to TRBJ2-7; 11 nucleotides line up with TRBD1. V was clipped by 8 bases and J by 1 base; unmatched bases: 7. CDR1 and CDR2 (germline): SNHLY, FYNNEI. The CDR3 is 15 amino acids. This CDR3 reads CASGWTGGASYEQYF. Written as DNA, the CDR3 is TGTGCCAGCGGCTGGACAGGGGGCGCGTCCTACGAGCAGTACTTC.